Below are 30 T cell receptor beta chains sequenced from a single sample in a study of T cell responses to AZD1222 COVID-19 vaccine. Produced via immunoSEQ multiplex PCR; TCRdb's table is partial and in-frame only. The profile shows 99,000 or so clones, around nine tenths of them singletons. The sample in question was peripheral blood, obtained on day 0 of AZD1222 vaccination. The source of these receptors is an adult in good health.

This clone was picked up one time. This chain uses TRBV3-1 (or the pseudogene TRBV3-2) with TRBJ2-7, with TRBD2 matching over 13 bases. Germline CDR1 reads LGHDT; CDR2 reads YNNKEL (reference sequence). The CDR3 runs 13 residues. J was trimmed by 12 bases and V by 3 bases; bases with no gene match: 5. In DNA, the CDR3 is TGTGCCAGCAGCCAGGGACTAGCGGGAAGGTCGTACTTC. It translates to CASSQGLAGRSYF.

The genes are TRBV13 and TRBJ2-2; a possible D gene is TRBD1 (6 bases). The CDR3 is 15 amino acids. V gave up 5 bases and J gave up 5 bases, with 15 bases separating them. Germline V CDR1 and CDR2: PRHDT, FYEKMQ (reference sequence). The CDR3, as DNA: TGTGCCAGCAGCGCCTCCTTTAGGGGGACCGGGGAGCTGTTTTTT. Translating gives CASSASFRGTGELFF.

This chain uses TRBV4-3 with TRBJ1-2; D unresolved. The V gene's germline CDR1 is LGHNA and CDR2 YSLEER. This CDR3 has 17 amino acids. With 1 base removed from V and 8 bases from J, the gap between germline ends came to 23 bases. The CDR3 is CASSQVSGNPLSGGYTF. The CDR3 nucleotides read TGCGCCAGCAGCCAAGTGTCTGGCAATCCTCTAAGTGGGGGCTACACCTTC.

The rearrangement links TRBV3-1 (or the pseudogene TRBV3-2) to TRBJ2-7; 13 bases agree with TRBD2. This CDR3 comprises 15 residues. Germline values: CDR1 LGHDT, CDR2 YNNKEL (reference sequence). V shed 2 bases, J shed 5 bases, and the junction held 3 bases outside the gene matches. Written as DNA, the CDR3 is TGTGCCAGCAGCCAAACTAGCGGGAGGGTAAACGAGCAGTACTTC. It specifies CASSQTSGRVNEQYF.

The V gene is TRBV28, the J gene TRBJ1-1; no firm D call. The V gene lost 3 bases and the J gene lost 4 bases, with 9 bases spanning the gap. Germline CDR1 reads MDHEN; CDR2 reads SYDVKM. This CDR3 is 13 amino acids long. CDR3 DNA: TGTGCCAGCAGTTTGGGCAGCGGCACTGAAGCTTTCTTT. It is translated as CASSLGSGTEAFF. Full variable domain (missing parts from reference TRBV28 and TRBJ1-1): DVKVTQSSRYLVKRTGEKVFLECVQDMDHENMFWYRQDPGLGLRLIYFSYDVKMKEKGDIPEGYSVSREKKERFSLILESASTNQTSMYLCASSLGSGTEAFFGQGTRLTVV.

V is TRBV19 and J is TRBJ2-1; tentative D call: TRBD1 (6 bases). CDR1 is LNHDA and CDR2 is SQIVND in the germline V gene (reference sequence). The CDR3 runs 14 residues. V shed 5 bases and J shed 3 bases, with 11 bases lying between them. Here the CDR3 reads CASSPGQFYNEQFF. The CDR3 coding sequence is TGTGCCAGTAGTCCCGGACAGTTCTACAATGAGCAGTTCTTC. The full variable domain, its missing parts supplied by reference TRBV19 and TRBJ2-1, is DGGITQSPKYLFRKEGQNVTLSCEQNLNHDAMYWYRQDPGQGLRLIYYSQIVNDFQKGDIAEGYSVSREKKESFPLTVTSAQKNPTAFYLCASSPGQFYNEQFFGPGTRLTVL.

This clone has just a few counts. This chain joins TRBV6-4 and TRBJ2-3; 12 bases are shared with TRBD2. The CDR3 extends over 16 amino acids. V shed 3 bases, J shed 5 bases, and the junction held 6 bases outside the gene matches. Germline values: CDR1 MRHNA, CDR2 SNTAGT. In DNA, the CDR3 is TGTGCCAGCAGTGAGTCTAGCGGGGGGGCCGGAGATACGCAGTATTTT. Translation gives CASSESSGGAGDTQYF.

CDR3 in amino acids: CATSRAIGNTIYF. Written as DNA, the CDR3 is TGTGCCACCAGCAGAGCGATAGGAAACACCATATATTTT. The rearrangement uses TRBV15 and TRBJ1-3; D remains ambiguous. V shed 1 base and J shed 4 bases, with 5 bases lying between them. The germline gives CDR1 LNHNV, CDR2 YYDKDF (reference sequence). The CDR3 is 13 amino acids.

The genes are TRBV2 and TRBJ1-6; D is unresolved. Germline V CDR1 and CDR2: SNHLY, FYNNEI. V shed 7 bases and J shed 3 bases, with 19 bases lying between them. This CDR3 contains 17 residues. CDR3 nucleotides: TGTGCCAGCATGGCCTTGGTCGGAGGAATCTATAATTCACCCCTCCACTTT. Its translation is CASMALVGGIYNSPLHF. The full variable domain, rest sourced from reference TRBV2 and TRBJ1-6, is EPEVTQTPSHQVTQMGQEVILRCVPISNHLYFYWYRQILGQKVEFLVSFYNNEISEKSEIFDDQFSVERPDGSNFTLKIRSTKLEDSAMYFCASMALVGGIYNSPLHFGNGTRLTVT.

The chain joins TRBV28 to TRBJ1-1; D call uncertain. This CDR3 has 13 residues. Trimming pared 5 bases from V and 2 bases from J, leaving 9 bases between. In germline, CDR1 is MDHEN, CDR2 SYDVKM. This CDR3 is CASSRLDNTEAFF. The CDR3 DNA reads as TGTGCCAGCAGTCGGTTAGATAACACTGAAGCTTTCTTT.

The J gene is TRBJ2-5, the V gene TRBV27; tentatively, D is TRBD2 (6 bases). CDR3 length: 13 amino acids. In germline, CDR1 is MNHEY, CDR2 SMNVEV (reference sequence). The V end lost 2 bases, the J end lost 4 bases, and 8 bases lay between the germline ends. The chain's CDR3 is CASSLRRGETQYF. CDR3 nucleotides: TGTGCCAGCAGTTTAAGGAGGGGAGAGACCCAGTACTTC.

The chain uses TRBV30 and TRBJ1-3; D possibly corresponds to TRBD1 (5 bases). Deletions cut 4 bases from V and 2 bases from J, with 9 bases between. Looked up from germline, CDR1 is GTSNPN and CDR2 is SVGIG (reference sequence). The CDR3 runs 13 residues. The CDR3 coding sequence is TGTGCCTGGAATAAAGGGGCTGGAAACACCATATATTTT. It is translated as CAWNKGAGNTIYF.

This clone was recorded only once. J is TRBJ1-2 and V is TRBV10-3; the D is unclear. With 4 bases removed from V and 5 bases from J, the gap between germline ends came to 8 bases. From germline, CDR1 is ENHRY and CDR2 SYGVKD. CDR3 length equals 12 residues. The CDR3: CAISALPYGYTF. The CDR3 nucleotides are TGTGCCATCAGTGCACTTCCTTATGGCTACACCTTC.

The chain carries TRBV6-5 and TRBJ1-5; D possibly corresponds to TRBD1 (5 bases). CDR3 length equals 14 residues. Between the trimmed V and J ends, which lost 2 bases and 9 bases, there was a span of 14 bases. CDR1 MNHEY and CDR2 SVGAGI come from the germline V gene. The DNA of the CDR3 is TGTGCCAGCAGTTACGACAGAAATAGGGTGCCCCAGCATTTT. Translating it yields CASSYDRNRVPQHF.

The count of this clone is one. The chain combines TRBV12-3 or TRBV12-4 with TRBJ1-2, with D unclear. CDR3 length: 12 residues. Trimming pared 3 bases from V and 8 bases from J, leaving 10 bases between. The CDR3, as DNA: TGTGCCAGCAGTTTGGAAAGCAGGGGCTACACCTTC. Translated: CASSLESRGYTF.

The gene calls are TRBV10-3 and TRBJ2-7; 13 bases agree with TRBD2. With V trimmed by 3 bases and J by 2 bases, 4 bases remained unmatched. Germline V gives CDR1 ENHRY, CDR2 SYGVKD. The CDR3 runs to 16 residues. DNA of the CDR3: TGTGCCATCAGTGACTCCGGGACTAGCGGGACCTACGAGCAGTACTTC. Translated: CAISDSGTSGTYEQYF.

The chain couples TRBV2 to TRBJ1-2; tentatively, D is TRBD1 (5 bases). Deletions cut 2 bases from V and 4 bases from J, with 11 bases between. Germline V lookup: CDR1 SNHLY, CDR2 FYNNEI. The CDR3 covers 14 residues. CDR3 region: CASSEYSGFYGYTF. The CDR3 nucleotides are TGTGCCAGCAGTGAATATTCAGGGTTCTATGGCTACACCTTC.

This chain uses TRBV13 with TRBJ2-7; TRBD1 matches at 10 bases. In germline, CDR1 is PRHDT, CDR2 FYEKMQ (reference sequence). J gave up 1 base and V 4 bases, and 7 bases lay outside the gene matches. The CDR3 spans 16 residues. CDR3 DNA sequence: TGTGCCAGCAGCTGTGACGGGACAGGGGTTTCCTACGAGCAGTACTTC. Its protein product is CASSCDGTGVSYEQYF. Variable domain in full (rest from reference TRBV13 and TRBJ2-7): AAGVIQSPRHLIKEKRETATLKCYPIPRHDTVYWYQQGPGQDPQFLISFYEKMQSDKGSIPDRFSAQQFSDYHSELNMSSLELGDSALYFCASSCDGTGVSYEQYFGPGTRLTVT.

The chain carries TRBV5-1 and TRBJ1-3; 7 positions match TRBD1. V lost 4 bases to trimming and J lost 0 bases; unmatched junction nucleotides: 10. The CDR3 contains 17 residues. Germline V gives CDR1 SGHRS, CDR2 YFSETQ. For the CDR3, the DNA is TGCGCCAGCAGCCCAAGGACAGGCACTAGCTCTGGAAACACCATATATTTT. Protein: CASSPRTGTSSGNTIYF.

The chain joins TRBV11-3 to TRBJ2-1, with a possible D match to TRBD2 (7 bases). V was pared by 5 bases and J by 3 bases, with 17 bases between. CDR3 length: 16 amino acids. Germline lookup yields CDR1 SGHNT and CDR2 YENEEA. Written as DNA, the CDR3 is TGTGCCAGCAGCCCAAAAGGGGGGGACTTCTACAATGAGCAGTTCTTC. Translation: CASSPKGGDFYNEQFF. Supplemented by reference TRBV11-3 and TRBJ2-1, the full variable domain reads EAGVVQSPRYKIIEKKQPVAFWCNPISGHNTLYWYLQNLGQGPELLIRYENEEAVDDSQLPKDRFSAERLKGVDSTLKIQPAELGDSAVYLCASSPKGGDFYNEQFFGPGTRLTVL.

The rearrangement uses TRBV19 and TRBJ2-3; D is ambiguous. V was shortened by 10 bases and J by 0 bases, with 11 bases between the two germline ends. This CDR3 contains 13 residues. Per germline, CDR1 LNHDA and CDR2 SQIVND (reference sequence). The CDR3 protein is CATGRFSTDTQYF. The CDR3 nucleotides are TGTGCCACCGGACGGTTTAGCACAGATACGCAGTATTTT.

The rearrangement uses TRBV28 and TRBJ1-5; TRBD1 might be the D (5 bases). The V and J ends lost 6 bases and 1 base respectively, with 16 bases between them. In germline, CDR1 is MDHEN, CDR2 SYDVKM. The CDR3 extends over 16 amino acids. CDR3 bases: TGTGCCAGCAGCTTGGGAGTGGGGCTAAGCAATCAGCCCCAGCATTTT. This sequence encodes CASSLGVGLSNQPQHF.

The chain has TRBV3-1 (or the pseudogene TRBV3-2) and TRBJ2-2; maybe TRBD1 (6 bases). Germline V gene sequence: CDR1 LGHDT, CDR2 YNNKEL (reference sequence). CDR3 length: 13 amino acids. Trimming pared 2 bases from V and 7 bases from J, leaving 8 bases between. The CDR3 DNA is TGTGCCAGCAGCCAAACACAGGGCGGGGAGCTGTTTTTT. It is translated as CASSQTQGGELFF.

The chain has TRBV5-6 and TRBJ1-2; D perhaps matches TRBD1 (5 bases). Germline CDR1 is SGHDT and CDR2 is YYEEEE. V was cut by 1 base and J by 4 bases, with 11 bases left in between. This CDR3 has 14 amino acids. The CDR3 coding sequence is TGTGCCAGCAGCTTGTGGGGCAGGTTCTATGGCTACACCTTC. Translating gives CASSLWGRFYGYTF.

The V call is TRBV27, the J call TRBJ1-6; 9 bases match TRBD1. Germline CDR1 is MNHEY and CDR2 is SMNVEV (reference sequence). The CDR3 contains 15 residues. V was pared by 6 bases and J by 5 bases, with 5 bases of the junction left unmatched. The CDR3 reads CASSRDRVNNSPLHF. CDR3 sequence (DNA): TGTGCCAGCAGCCGGGACAGGGTGAATAATTCACCCCTCCACTTT.

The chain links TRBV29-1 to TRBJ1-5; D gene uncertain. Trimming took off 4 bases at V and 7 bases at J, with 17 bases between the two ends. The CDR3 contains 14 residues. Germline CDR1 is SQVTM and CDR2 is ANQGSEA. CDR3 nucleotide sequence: TGCAGCGTTGGGGTGAGCGGAGGCCAACAGCCCCAGCATTTT. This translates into CSVGVSGGQQPQHF.

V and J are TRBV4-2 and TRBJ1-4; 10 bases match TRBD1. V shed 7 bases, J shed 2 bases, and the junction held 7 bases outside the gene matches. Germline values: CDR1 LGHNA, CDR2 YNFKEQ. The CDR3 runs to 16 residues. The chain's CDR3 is CASTTGGAGTNEKLFF. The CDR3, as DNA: TGTGCCAGCACGACAGGGGGCGCGGGTACTAATGAAAAACTGTTTTTT.

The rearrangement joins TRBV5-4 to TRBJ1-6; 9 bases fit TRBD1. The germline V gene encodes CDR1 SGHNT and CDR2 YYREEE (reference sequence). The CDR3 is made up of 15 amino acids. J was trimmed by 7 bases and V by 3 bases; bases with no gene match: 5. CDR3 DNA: TGTGCCAGCAGCTACCGGACAGGGGACAATTCACCCCTCCACTTT. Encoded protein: CASSYRTGDNSPLHF.

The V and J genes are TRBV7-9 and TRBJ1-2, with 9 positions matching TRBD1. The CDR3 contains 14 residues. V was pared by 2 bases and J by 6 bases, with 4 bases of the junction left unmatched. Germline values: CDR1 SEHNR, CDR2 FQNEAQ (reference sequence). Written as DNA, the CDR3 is TGTGCCAGCAGCTTATGGACAGGGGAGGATGGCTACACCTTC. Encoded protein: CASSLWTGEDGYTF.

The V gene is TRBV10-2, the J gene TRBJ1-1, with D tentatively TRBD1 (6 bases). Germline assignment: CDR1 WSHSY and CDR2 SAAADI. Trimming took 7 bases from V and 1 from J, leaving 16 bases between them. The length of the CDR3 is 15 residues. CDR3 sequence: CASIVGGQSNTEAFF. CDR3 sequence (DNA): TGCGCCAGCATTGTGGGTGGACAGTCGAACACTGAAGCTTTCTTT.